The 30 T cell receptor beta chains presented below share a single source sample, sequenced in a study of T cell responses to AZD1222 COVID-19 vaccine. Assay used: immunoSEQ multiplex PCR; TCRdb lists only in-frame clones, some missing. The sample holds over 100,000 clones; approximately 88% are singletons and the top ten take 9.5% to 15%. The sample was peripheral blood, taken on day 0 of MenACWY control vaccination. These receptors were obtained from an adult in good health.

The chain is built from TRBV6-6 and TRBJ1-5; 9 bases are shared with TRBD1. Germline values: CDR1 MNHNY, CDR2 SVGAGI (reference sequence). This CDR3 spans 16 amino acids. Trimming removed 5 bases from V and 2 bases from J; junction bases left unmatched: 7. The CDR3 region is CASSPTGGEGNQPQHF. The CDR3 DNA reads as TGTGCCAGCAGTCCCACAGGGGGCGAGGGCAATCAGCCCCAGCATTTT.

The CDR3 coding sequence is TGTGCCAGCAGTTTATCCCGCCGCGATTTTTGGGGCTACACCTTC. Its translation: CASSLSRRDFWGYTF. This chain links TRBV27 with TRBJ1-2; D gene uncertain. The length of the CDR3 is 15 residues. Germline V gene lookup returns CDR1 MNHEY and CDR2 SMNVEV (reference sequence). The ends were cut back, 0 bases at V and 8 bases at J, with 16 bases in the middle.

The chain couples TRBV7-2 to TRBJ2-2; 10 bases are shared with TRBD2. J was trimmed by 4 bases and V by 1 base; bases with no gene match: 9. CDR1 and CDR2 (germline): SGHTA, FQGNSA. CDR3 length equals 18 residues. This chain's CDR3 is CASSLVGGAGGPTGELFF. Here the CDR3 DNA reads TGTGCCAGCAGCTTAGTCGGAGGAGCGGGGGGGCCCACCGGGGAGCTGTTTTTT.

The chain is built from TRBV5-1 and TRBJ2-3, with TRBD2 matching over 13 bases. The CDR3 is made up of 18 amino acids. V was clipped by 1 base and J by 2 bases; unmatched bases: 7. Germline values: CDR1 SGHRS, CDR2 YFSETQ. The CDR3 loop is CASSLRLAGGGFTDTQYF. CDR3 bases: TGCGCCAGCAGCTTGAGACTAGCGGGGGGCGGGTTCACAGATACGCAGTATTTT.

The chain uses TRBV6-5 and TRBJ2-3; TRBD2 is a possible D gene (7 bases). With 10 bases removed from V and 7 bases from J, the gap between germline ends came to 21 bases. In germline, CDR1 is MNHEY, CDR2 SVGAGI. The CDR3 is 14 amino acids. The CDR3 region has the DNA TGTGCCACCAGCGTGGGGGGGCTGTGGAATACGCAGTATTTT. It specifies CATSVGGLWNTQYF.

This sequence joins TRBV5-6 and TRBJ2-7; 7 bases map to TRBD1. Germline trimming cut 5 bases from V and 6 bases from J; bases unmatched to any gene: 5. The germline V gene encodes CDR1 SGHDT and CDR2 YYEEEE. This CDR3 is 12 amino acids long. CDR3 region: CASSPDRVEQYF. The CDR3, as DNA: TGTGCCAGCAGTCCTGACAGGGTCGAGCAGTACTTC.

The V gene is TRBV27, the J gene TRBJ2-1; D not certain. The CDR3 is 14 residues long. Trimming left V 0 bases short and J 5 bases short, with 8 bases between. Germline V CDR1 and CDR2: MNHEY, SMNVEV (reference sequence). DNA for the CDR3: TGTGCCAGCAGTTTATCCCCTCTAAACAATGAGCAGTTCTTC. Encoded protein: CASSLSPLNNEQFF.

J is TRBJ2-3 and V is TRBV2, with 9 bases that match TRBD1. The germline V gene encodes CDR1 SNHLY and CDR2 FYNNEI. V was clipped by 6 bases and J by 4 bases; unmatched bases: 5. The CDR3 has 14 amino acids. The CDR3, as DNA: TGTGCCAGCAGCGGGACAGGGAGGGCAGATACGCAGTATTTT. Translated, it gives CASSGTGRADTQYF. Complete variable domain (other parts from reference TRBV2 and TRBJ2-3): EPEVTQTPSHQVTQMGQEVILRCVPISNHLYFYWYRQILGQKVEFLVSFYNNEISEKSEIFDDQFSVERPDGSNFTLKIRSTKLEDSAMYFCASSGTGRADTQYFGPGTRLTVL.

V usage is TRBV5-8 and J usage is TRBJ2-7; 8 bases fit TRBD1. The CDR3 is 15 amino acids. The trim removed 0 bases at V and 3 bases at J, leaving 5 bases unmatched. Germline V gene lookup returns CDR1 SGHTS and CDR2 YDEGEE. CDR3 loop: CASSLDRGSIYEQYF. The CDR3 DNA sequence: TGTGCCAGCAGCTTGGACAGGGGGAGCATCTACGAGCAGTACTTC.

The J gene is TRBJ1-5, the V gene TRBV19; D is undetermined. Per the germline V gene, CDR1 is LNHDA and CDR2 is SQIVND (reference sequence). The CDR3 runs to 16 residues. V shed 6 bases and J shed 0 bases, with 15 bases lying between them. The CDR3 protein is CASSPLEVYSNQPQHF. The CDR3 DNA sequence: TGTGCCAGTAGCCCCCTGGAGGTTTATAGCAATCAGCCCCAGCATTTT.

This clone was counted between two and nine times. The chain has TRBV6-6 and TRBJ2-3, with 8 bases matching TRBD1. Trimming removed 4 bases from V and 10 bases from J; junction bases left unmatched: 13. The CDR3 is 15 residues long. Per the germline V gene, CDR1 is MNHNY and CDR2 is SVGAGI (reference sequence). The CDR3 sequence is CASSSVNRGAPSQYF. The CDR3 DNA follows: TGTGCCAGCAGTTCCGTTAACAGGGGGGCTCCCTCGCAGTATTTT.

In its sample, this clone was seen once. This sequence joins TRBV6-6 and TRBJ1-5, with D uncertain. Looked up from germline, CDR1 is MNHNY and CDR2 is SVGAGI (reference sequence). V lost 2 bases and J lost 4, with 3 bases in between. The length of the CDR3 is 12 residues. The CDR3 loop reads CASSYLNQPQHF. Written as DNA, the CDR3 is TGTGCCAGCAGTTACCTAAATCAGCCCCAGCATTTT.

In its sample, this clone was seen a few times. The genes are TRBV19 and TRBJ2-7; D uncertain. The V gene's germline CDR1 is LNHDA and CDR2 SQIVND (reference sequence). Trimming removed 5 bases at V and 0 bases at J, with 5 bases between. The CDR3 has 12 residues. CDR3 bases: TGTGCCAGTAGTCGAAGCTCCTACGAGCAGTACTTC. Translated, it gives CASSRSSYEQYF.

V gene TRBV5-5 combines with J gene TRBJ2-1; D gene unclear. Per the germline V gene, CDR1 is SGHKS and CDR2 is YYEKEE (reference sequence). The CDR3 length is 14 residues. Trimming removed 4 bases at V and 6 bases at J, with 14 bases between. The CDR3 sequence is CASSRVLAVNEQFF. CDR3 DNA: TGTGCCAGCAGCCGTGTGTTGGCAGTCAATGAGCAGTTCTTC. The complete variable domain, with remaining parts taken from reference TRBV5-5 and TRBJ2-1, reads DAGVTQSPTHLIKTRGQQVTLRCSPISGHKSVSWYQQVLGQGPQFIFQYYEKEERGRGNFPDRFSARQFPNYSSELNVNALLLGDSALYLCASSRVLAVNEQFFGPGTRLTVL.

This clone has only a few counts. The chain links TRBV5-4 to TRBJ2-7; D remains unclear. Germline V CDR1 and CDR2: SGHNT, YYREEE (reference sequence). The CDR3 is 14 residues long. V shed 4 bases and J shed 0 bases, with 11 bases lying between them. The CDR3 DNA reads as TGTGCCAGCAGCCGCTCCTCCAGCTCCTACGAGCAGTACTTC. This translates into CASSRSSSSYEQYF.

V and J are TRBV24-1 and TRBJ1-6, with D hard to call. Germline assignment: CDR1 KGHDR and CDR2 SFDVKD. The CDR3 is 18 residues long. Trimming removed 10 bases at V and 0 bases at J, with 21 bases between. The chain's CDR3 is CATLLTLLRSSYNSPLHF. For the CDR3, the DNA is TGTGCCACTTTACTCACCTTGTTGAGAAGCTCCTATAATTCACCCCTCCACTTT.

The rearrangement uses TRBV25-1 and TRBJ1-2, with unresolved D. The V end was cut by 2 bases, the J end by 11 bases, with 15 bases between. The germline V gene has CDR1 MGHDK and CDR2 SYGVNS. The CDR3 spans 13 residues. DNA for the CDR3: TGTGCCAGCAGTGAACCTCGCAATACTGGGTACACCTTC. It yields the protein CASSEPRNTGYTF.

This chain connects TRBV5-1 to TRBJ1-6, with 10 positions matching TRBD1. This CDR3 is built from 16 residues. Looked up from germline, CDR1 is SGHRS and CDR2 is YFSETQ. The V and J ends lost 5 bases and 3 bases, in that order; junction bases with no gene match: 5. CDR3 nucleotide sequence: TGCGCCAGCAGTTCGACAGGGGGCATCTATAATTCACCCCTCCACTTT. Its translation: CASSSTGGIYNSPLHF.

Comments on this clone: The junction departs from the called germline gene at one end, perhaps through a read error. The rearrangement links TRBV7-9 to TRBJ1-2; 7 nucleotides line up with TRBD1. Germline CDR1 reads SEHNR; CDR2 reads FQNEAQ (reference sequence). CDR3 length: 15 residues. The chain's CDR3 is CASSPQGGTDYRYTF. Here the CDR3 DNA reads TGTGCCAGCAGCCCACAAGGTGGGACAGACTATCGCTACACCTTC.

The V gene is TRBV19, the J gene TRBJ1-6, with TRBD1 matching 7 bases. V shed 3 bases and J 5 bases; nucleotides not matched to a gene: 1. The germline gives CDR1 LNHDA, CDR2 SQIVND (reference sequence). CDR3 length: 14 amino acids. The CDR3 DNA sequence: TGTGCCAGTAGTATGGGGACAGATAATTCACCCCTCCACTTT. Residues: CASSMGTDNSPLHF.

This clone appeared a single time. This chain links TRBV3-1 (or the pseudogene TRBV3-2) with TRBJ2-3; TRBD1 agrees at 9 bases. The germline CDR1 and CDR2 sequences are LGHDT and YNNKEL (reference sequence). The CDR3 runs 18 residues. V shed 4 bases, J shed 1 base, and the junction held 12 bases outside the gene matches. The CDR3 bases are TGTGCCAGCAGCCCACGGACAGGGGTAGTCGTGGGCACAGATACGCAGTATTTT. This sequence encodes CASSPRTGVVVGTDTQYF.

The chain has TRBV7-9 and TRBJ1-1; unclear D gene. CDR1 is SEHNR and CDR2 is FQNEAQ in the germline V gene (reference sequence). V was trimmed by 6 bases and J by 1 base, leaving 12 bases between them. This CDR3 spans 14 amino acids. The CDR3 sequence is CASSRRDWNTEAFF. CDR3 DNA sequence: TGTGCCAGCAGTCGAAGAGATTGGAACACTGAAGCTTTCTTT. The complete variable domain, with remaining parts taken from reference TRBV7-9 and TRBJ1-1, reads DTGVSQNPRHKITKRGQNVTFRCDPISEHNRLYWYRQTLGQGPEFLTYFQNEAQLEKSRLLSDRFSAERPKGSFSTLEIQRTEQGDSAMYLCASSRRDWNTEAFFGQGTRLTVV.

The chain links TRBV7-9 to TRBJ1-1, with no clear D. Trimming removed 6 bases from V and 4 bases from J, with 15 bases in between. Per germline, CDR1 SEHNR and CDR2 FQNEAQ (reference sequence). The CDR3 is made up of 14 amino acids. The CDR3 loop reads CASSLLEGGTEAFF. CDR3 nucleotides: TGTGCCAGCAGTTTGTTGGAGGGTGGCACTGAAGCTTTCTTT. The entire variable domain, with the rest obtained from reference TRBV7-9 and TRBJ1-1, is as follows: DTGVSQNPRHKITKRGQNVTFRCDPISEHNRLYWYRQTLGQGPEFLTYFQNEAQLEKSRLLSDRFSAERPKGSFSTLEIQRTEQGDSAMYLCASSLLEGGTEAFFGQGTRLTVV.

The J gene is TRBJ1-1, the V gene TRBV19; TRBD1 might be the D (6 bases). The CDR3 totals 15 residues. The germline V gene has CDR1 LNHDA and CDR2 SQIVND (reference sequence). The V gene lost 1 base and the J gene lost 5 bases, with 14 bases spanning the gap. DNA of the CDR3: TGTGCCAGTAGTATAGTTACGGGGGCGCGGACTGAAGCTTTCTTT. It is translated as CASSIVTGARTEAFF.

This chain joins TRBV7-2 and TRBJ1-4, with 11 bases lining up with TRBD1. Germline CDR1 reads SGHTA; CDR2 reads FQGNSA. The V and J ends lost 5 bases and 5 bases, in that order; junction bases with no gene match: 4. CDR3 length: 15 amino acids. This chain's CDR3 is CASSRGTGGNEKLFF. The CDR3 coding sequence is TGTGCCAGCAGCCGTGGGACAGGGGGGAATGAAAAACTGTTTTTT.

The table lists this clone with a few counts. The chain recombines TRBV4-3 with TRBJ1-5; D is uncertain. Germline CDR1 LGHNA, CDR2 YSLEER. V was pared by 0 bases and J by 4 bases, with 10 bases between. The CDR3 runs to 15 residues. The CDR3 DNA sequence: TGCGCCAGCAGCCAAGAGGTGCCACCGAATCAGCCCCAGCATTTT. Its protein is CASSQEVPPNQPQHF.

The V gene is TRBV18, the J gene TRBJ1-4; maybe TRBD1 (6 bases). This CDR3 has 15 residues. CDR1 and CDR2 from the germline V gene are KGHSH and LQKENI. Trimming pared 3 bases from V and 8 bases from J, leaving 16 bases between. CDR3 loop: CASSPDRTGWEKLFF. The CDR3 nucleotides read TGTGCCAGCTCACCCGACAGGACTGGATGGGAAAAACTGTTTTTT. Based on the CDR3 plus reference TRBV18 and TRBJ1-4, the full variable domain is NAGVMQNPRHLVRRRGQEARLRCSPMKGHSHVYWYRQLPEEGLKFMVYLQKENIIDESGMPKERFSAEFPKEGPSILRIQQVVRGDSAAYFCASSPDRTGWEKLFFGSGTQLSVL.

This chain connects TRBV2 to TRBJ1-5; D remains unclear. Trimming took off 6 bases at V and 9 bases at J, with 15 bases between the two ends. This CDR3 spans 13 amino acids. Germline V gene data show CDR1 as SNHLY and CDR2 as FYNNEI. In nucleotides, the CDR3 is TGTGCCAGCAGCTCCCGTTCCTTCGGGCCCCAGCATTTT. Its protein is CASSSRSFGPQHF.

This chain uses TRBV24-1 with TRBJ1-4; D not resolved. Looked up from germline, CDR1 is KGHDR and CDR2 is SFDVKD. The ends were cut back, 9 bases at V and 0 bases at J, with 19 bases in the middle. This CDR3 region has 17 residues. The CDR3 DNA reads TGTGCCACCCCACGGAGGAGGAGGGCCTCAACTAATGAAAAACTGTTTTTT. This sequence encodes CATPRRRRASTNEKLFF.

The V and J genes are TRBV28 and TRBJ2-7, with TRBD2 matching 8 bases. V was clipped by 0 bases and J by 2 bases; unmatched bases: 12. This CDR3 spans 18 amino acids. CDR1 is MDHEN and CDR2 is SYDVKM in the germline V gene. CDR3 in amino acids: CASSLWLAGPQGTYEQYF. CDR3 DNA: TGTGCCAGCAGTTTATGGTTAGCGGGACCCCAGGGCACCTACGAGCAGTACTTC.